The present entry profiles one T cell receptor beta chain with its context. Its antigen is as yet unknown. The germline V gene has CDR1 SGDLS and CDR2 YYNGEE. Trimming removed 0 bases from V and 0 bases from J, with 7 bases in between. The CDR3 length is 15 residues. The sample comes from a study of T cell responses to AZD1222 COVID-19 vaccine. Findings and caveats of the study: With two AZD1222 doses given, Spike-specific TCR breadth and depth both rose.

This table comes from immunoSEQ multiplex PCR, and its TCRdb copy is limited to in-frame clones, with some not included. This table holds about 140,000 clones, approximately 90% found once. The sequences come from peripheral blood, collected on day 0 of AZD1222 vaccination. The J gene is TRBJ1-3, the V gene TRBV9, with unresolved D. This receptor was taken from an adult in good health. The CDR3 region is CASSVVPRSGNTIYF. The CDR3 nucleotides are TGTGCCAGCAGCGTAGTGCCGCGCTCTGGAAACACCATATATTTT.